The source of this T cell receptor beta chain is a study of T cell responses to AZD1222 COVID-19 vaccine. Study observations and caveats: Two AZD1222 doses significantly raised spike-specific TCR breadth and depth over controls. The reported proportion of spike-specific TCRs targeting unmutated variant regions was nearly half.

The CDR3 is 14 amino acids. Second-dose timings of about 4 or about 12 weeks were pooled. Note on this clone: Its antigen is not known.

Using immunoSEQ multiplex PCR, the repertoire was profiled, and TCRdb retains in-frame clones only, with some absent. The sample has about 150,000 clones, about 87% seen once; the top ten hold about 9.8%. The sequencing here drew on peripheral blood, taken 28 days after the second AZD1222 dose. This chain joins TRBV12-2 and TRBJ2-1. TRBV12-2 is a known pseudogene. The source is an adult who received the AZD1222 COVID-19 vaccine. CDR3 in amino acids: CASRFMEESDEQFF. The CDR3 DNA reads as TGTGCAAGTCGCTTCATGGAAGAGTCGGATGAGCAGTTCTTC.